Listed below are T cell receptor beta chains from one sample, sequenced in a study of cytomegalovirus exposure and HLA in healthy donors. Profiled with immunoSEQ multiplex PCR; TCRdb holds only in-frame clones, not every one. There are about 96,000 clones in the sample; roughly 80% occur only once, and around 6.6% lies in the top ten. The material sequenced was PBMCs. The receptors originated from a man between 50 and 59 years old in good health and CMV-seropositive. Both conserved end residues are part of each CDR3. The D gene is left open where the match is weak. Only some rows state a clone size, as once, few, many or a class for expanded clones.

v_gene	d_gene	j_gene	abundance	CDR3aa	CDR3nt
TRBV30	TRBD2	TRBJ2-1	few	CAWSLTSAYNEQFF	TGTGCCTGGAGTTTGACTAGCGCCTACAATGAGCAGTTCTTC
TRBV7-3	-	TRBJ1-1	-	CASSFPGRAKRNTEAFF	TGTGCCAGCAGCTTTCCGGGGAGGGCCAAGAGGAACACTGAAGCTTTCTTT
TRBV2	TRBD1	TRBJ2-6	few	CASSIGTGLRVSGANVLTF	TGTGCCAGCAGTATCGGGACAGGCCTTCGAGTCTCTGGGGCCAACGTCCTGACTTTC
TRBV28	-	TRBJ1-1	-	CASTLPRDSNTEAFF	TGTGCCAGCACCCTTCCCCGGGACTCCAACACTGAAGCTTTCTTT
TRBV15	TRBD1	TRBJ2-7	once	CATSRVGDRVGEQYF	TGTGCCACTAGCAGAGTAGGGGACAGGGTAGGCGAGCAGTACTTC
TRBV9	-	TRBJ2-5	-	CASSARGVVGETQYF	TGTGCCAGCAGCGCCAGGGGCGTTGTGGGAGAGACCCAGTACTTC
TRBV28	-	TRBJ1-1	-	CASRPTGGNTEAFF	TGTGCCAGCAGGCCCACGGGGGGTAACACTGAAGCTTTCTTT
TRBV21-1	-	TRBJ1-2	-	CASSKVPGDYFNYGYTF	TGTGCCAGCAGCAAAGTCCCAGGGGACTATTTTAACTATGGCTACACCTTC
TRBV2	-	TRBJ2-3	few	CASSEGTSTQYF	TGTGCCAGCAGTGAAGGGACAAGTACGCAGTATTTT
TRBV6-4	-	TRBJ1-4	-	CASDGGIIEKLFF	TGTGCCAGCGATGGGGGGATAATTGAAAAACTGTTTTTT
TRBV10-2	TRBD1	TRBJ1-2	-	CASSDPFTGGEGYTF	TGCGCCAGCAGTGACCCATTCACAGGGGGCGAGGGCTACACCTTC
TRBV10-3	TRBD1	TRBJ2-3	-	CAISEWAGGADTQYF	TGTGCCATCAGTGAGTGGGCAGGGGGCGCAGATACGCAGTATTTT
TRBV9	-	TRBJ2-3	few	CASSVARDTQYF	TGTGCCAGCAGCGTAGCTAGAGATACGCAGTATTTT
TRBV30	-	TRBJ2-7	-	CAWSESRYEQYF	TGTGCCTGGAGCGAGAGTCGCTACGAGCAGTACTTC
TRBV21-1	-	TRBJ1-1	-	CASSKAPDRENTEAFF	TGTGCCAGCAGCAAAGCCCCGGACAGGGAAAACACTGAAGCTTTCTTT
TRBV19	TRBD1	TRBJ1-5	-	CASSGTGDQPQHF	TGTGCCAGTAGTGGTACAGGGGATCAGCCCCAGCATTTT
TRBV18	TRBD1	TRBJ2-7	-	CASSNLPTGGNEQYF	TGTGCCAGCTCCAACCTACCGACAGGGGGAAACGAGCAGTACTTC
TRBV19	TRBD1	TRBJ1-5	-	CASSSRTGGFGQPQHF	TGTGCCAGTAGTTCCAGGACAGGGGGGTTTGGACAGCCCCAGCATTTT
TRBV6-6	-	TRBJ1-6	-	CASSYERDNSPLNF	TGTGCCAGCAGTTACGAACGCGATAATTCACCCCTCAACTTT
TRBV5-6	-	TRBJ2-3	-	CASSLVAQADTQYF	TGTGCCAGCAGCTTGGTCGCCCAGGCAGATACGCAGTATTTT
TRBV6-1	TRBD2	TRBJ2-7	-	CASTVAGAFYEQYF	TGTGCCAGCACCGTAGCGGGGGCCTTTTACGAGCAGTACTTC
TRBV5-1	TRBD1	TRBJ2-7	-	CASSQRTGYYEQYF	TGCGCCAGCAGCCAAAGGACAGGGTACTACGAGCAGTACTTC
TRBV4-3	TRBD1	TRBJ1-1	-	CASSQEGQRSTEAFF	TGCGCCAGCAGCCAAGAGGGACAGAGGAGCACTGAAGCTTTCTTT
TRBV4-3	-	TRBJ2-6	-	CASSQWSGANVLTF	TGCGCCAGCAGCCAATGGAGTGGGGCCAACGTCCTGACTTTC
TRBV10-3	TRBD1	TRBJ2-3	-	CAIARTGETDTQYF	TGTGCCATCGCCAGGACAGGGGAGACAGATACGCAGTATTTT
TRBV7-2	TRBD1	TRBJ2-2	-	CASSQNAGTGGVSGELFF	TGTGCCAGCAGCCAAAACGCCGGGACAGGGGGCGTGAGCGGGGAGCTGTTTTTT
TRBV7-3	-	TRBJ2-3	-	CASSLGLAGADTQYF	TGTGCCAGCAGCTTAGGGCTAGCTGGTGCAGATACGCAGTATTTT
TRBV7-2	TRBD2	TRBJ2-2	-	CATQSGGNTGELFF	TGTGCCACACAGAGCGGGGGGAACACCGGGGAGCTGTTTTTT
TRBV30	-	TRBJ1-3	-	CAWRGLSGNTIYF	TGTGCCTGGAGGGGCCTCTCTGGAAACACCATATATTTT
TRBV11-1	-	TRBJ1-1	-	CASSPTHGQTNTEAFF	TGTGCCAGCAGCCCGACGCACGGACAGACGAACACTGAAGCTTTCTTT
TRBV28	-	TRBJ1-5	-	CASTRLGGDQPQHF	TGTGCCAGCACCAGACTCGGGGGGGATCAGCCCCAGCATTTT
TRBV9	TRBD1	TRBJ2-5	-	CASSVGRGTAQETQYF	TGTGCCAGCAGCGTAGGTCGAGGGACAGCACAAGAGACCCAGTACTTC
TRBV19	TRBD1	TRBJ1-4	-	CASSSTGDNEKLFF	TGTGCCAGTAGTTCGACAGGGGATAATGAAAAACTGTTTTTT
TRBV12-5	-	TRBJ1-5	once	CASATQGGNQPQHF	TGTGCTAGTGCAACCCAGGGTGGCAATCAGCCCCAGCATTTT
TRBV7-2	TRBD1	TRBJ1-2	-	CASSPDRNYGYTF	TGTGCCAGCAGCCCGGACAGGAACTATGGCTACACCTTC
TRBV7-9	TRBD1	TRBJ2-5	-	CASSPPAGTGGGETQYF	TGTGCCAGCAGCCCACCAGCCGGGACAGGGGGTGGGGAGACCCAGTACTTC
TRBV7-8	-	TRBJ2-7	-	CASSLRQDFYEQYF	TGTGCCAGCAGCTTACGCCAAGACTTTTACGAGCAGTACTTC
TRBV29-1	-	TRBJ1-1	-	CSVEDGHRCVAFF	TGCAGCGTTGAAGATGGTCACAGGTGTGTAGCTTTCTTT
TRBV5-1	TRBD2	TRBJ2-3	once	CASSERGPSTDTQYF	TGCGCCAGCAGCGAGCGGGGCCCCTCCACAGATACGCAGTATTTT
TRBV7-7	TRBD2	TRBJ2-1	-	CASSLEAGGHNEQFF	TGTGCTAGCAGCTTAGAGGCGGGGGGGCACAATGAGCAGTTCTTC
TRBV11-2	-	TRBJ2-2	-	CASSLSTGELFF	TGTGCCAGCAGCTTATCGACCGGGGAGCTGTTTTTT
TRBV7-9	-	TRBJ2-7	-	CASSYRDYEQYF	TGTGCCAGCTCCTACAGGGACTACGAGCAGTACTTC
TRBV2	-	TRBJ2-3	-	CASRRGGAFPDTQYF	TGTGCCTCCAGGAGGGGGGGGGCCTTCCCAGATACGCAGTATTTT
TRBV7-8	TRBD1	TRBJ2-7	-	CASSPTGTGDSYEQYF	TGTGCCAGCAGCCCTACCGGGACAGGGGACTCCTACGAGCAGTACTTC
TRBV4-1	-	TRBJ2-1	-	CASSSLATHEQFF	TGCGCCAGCAGCTCACTAGCTACCCATGAGCAGTTCTTC
TRBV6-5	TRBD1	TRBJ1-5	-	CASSPGQGPYQPQHF	TGTGCCAGCAGCCCGGGACAGGGGCCGTATCAGCCCCAGCATTTT
TRBV4-2	TRBD1	TRBJ2-7	few	CASSQASGTGNPPSYEQYF	TGTGCCAGCAGCCAAGCATCCGGGACAGGAAACCCCCCCTCCTACGAGCAGTACTTC
TRBV5-5	-	TRBJ2-3	-	CASSLRGSTDTQYF	TGTGCCAGCAGCTTGCGGGGGAGCACAGATACGCAGTATTTT
TRBV30	-	TRBJ2-2	-	CAWSVLGATNTGELFF	TGTGCCTGGAGTGTACTTGGGGCTACGAACACCGGGGAGCTGTTTTTT
TRBV4-1	-	TRBJ1-2	few	CASSQPLPRVYGYTF	TGCGCCAGCAGCCAACCCCTGCCCCGAGTCTATGGCTACACCTTC
TRBV7-9	-	TRBJ1-1	-	CASSPGTVTEAFF	TGTGCCAGCAGTCCCGGGACTGTCACTGAAGCTTTCTTT
TRBV30	-	TRBJ2-7	-	CAWSVWTSGAYEQYF	TGTGCCTGGAGTGTATGGACCTCAGGGGCCTACGAGCAGTACTTC
TRBV19	TRBD2	TRBJ2-1	-	CASSPGEGFYNEQFF	TGTGCCAGTAGTCCCGGGGAGGGGTTCTACAATGAGCAGTTCTTC
TRBV19	-	TRBJ1-1	once	CASSIDQLQGNTEAFF	TGTGCCAGTAGTATAGATCAGTTGCAGGGGAACACTGAAGCTTTCTTT